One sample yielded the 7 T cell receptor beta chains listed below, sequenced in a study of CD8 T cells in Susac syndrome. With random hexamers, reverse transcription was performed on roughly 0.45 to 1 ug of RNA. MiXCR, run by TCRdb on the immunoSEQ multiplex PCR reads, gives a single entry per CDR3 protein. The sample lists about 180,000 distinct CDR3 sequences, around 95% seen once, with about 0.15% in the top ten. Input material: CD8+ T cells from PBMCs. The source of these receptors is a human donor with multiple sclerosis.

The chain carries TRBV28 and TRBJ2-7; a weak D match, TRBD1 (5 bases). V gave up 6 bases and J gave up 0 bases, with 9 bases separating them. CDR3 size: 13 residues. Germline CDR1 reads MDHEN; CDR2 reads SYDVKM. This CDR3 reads CASRLDTSYEQYF. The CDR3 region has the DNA TGTGCCAGCAGGCTGGACACCTCCTACGAGCAGTACTTC.

The CDR3 region has the DNA TGTGCCAGCAGACTAAGACAGGGTTTGCCCTACGAGCAGTACTTC. This sequence encodes CASRLRQGLPYEQYF. The V and J genes are TRBV6-6 and TRBJ2-7; the match to TRBD1 covers 7 bases. The CDR3 totals 15 residues. CDR1 is MNHNY and CDR2 is SVGAGI in the germline V gene (reference sequence). V lost 6 bases and J lost 2; bases outside the gene matches: 10.

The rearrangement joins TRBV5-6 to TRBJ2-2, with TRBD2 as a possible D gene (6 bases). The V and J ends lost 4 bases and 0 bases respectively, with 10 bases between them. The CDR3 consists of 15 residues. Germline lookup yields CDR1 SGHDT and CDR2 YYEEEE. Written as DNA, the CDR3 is TGTGCCAGCAGCGGTGGACTACCGAACACCGGGGAGCTGTTTTTT. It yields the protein CASSGGLPNTGELFF.

As DNA, the CDR3 is TGTGCCAGCAGCCATACAGATAACTATGGCTACACCTTC. This codes for CASSHTDNYGYTF. The chain recombines TRBV14 with TRBJ1-2; D uncertain. Germline CDR1 reads SGHDN; CDR2 reads FVKESK. The CDR3 runs to 13 residues. V was clipped by 3 bases and J by 1 base, with 6 bases between them.

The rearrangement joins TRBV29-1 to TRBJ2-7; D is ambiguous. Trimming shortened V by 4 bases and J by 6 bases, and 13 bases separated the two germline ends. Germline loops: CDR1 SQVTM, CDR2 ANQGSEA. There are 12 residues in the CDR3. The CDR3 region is CSVVGTAGEQYF. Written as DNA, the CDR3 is TGCAGCGTTGTAGGTACCGCCGGCGAGCAGTACTTC.

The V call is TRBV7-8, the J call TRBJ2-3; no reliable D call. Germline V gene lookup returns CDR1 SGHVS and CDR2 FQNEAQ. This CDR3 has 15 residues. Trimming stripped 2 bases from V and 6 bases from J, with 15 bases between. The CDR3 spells CASSLRGSPTDTQYF. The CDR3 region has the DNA TGTGCCAGCAGCTTACGTGGCAGTCCGACGGATACGCAGTATTTT.

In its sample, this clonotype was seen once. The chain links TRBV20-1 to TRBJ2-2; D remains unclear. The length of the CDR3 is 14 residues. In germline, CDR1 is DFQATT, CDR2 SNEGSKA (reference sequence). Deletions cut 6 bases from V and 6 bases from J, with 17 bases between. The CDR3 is CSAHELGRAGELFF. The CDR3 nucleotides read TGCAGTGCCCACGAGCTAGGTCGCGCCGGGGAGCTGTTTTTT.